This T cell receptor (beta chain) was recovered during a study of blood T cell repertoires in COVID-19. Study overall: Sample material is recorded as cDNA or gDNA derived from T cells, B-cell-depleted T cells, or PBMCs.

Germline CDR1 reads KGHDR; CDR2 reads SFDVKD. The V segment lost 4 bases and the J segment 6 bases; nucleotides outside the gene matches: 11. The length of the CDR3 is 17 residues. As originally analysed: From reference gene primer amplification, estimates of nucleated cell counts were derived. Measured with immunoSEQ multiplex PCR; TCRdb has only the in-frame clones, and not every one. V and J calls and clone size are as listed in that table; D and trimming were resolved from the DNA. The sample consists of 150,000 to 200,000 clones, around 81% of them appearing once. Material for sequencing was peripheral blood. The chain uses TRBV24-1 and TRBJ2-2; 9 positions agree with TRBD1. The TCR comes from an elderly woman with COVID-19, enrolled during active disease. CDR3 loop: CATSDHPGTGFAGELFF. The DNA of the CDR3 is TGTGCCACCAGTGACCACCCGGGGACAGGGTTCGCCGGGGAGCTGTTTTTT.